This TCR beta chain stems from a study of cytomegalovirus exposure and HLA in healthy donors. On this clone itself: Its specificity is not known.

This CDR3 has 15 amino acids. Germline lookup yields CDR1 WSHSY and CDR2 SAAADI. The V gene lost 3 bases and the J gene lost 0 bases, with 9 bases spanning the gap. Regarding the study as a whole: V- and J-gene trimming in TCR beta was tied to a missense DCLRE1C variant by an analysis performed later.

PCR was performed using 60 Vbeta and 13 Jbeta primers. Clones were read by immunoSEQ multiplex PCR, and TCRdb kept only the in-frame ones, dropping some. The repertoire holds tens of thousands of clones, with around 78% as singletons. The sequence came from a male donor in good health and CMV-seropositive. Sequencing was done on a sample of PBMCs. This chain uses TRBV10-2 with TRBJ1-5; D not resolved. This CDR3 is CASSDGGNSNQPQHF. The CDR3 DNA reads as TGCGCCAGCAGTGATGGAGGTAATAGCAATCAGCCCCAGCATTTT.